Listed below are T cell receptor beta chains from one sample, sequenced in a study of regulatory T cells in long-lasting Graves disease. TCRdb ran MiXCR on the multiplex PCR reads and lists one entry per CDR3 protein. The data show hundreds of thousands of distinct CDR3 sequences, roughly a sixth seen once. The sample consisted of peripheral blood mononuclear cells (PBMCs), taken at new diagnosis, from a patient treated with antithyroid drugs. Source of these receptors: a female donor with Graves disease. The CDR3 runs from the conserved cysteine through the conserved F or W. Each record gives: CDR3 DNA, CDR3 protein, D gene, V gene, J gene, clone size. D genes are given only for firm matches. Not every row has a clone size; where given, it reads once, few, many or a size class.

DNA: TGTGCCAGCAGCTTAGCGCTTCGGCAGGGGGCGGGGAGCACTGAAGCTTTCTTT; CDR3: CASSLALRQGAGSTEAFF; D: TRBD1; V: TRBV7-2; J: TRBJ1-1; size: -
DNA: TGTGCCAGCAGCCAAACCCCTCATGAGCAGTTCTTC; CDR3: CASSQTPHEQFF; D: -; V: TRBV4-2; J: TRBJ2-1; size: -
DNA: TGTGCCAGCAGACTTTGGGGAGGGCCAAACATTCAGTACTTC; CDR3: CASRLWGGPNIQYF; D: TRBD2; V: TRBV2; J: TRBJ2-4; size: many
DNA: TGCGCCAGCAGCCACGGGTCGCGCGATACGCAGTATTTT; CDR3: CASSHGSRDTQYF; D: -; V: TRBV4-3; J: TRBJ2-3; size: -
DNA: TGTGCCAGCAGTTCCCCGGGACAGGGCACAGATACGCAGTATTTT; CDR3: CASSSPGQGTDTQYF; D: TRBD1; V: TRBV12-3/TRBV12-4; J: TRBJ2-3; size: many
DNA: TGCGCCAGCAGCCAAGCCTTTGGGACAGGGGTCGACGAGCAGTACTTC; CDR3: CASSQAFGTGVDEQYF; D: TRBD1; V: TRBV4-3; J: TRBJ2-7; size: -
DNA: TGTGCCAGCTCACGACAGGGGCCGCGGCTCTTC; CDR3: CASSRQGPRLF; D: TRBD1; V: TRBV18; J: TRBJ2-1; size: -
DNA: TGTGCCACCGAGGGACAGGGGTACGAGCAGTACTTC; CDR3: CATEGQGYEQYF; D: TRBD1; V: TRBV6-4; J: TRBJ2-7; size: many
DNA: TGTGCCAGCAGCCCCGGTGGCGTCGGAGGCCGGGGGCGATCACCCCTCCACTTT; CDR3: CASSPGGVGGRGRSPLHF; D: -; V: TRBV27; J: TRBJ1-6; size: many
DNA: TGTGCCAGCAGCCTCCTCCCAGGGTGGCAAGAGACCCAGTACTTC; CDR3: CASSLLPGWQETQYF; D: -; V: TRBV28; J: TRBJ2-5; size: few
DNA: TGTGCCAGCAGGACTACAGGTTCCTATGGCTACACCTTC; CDR3: CASRTTGSYGYTF; D: -; V: TRBV27; J: TRBJ1-2; size: many
DNA: TGCGCCAGCAGCCAAGAACAGGGAAGCAATCAGCCCCAGCATTTT; CDR3: CASSQEQGSNQPQHF; D: -; V: TRBV4-1; J: TRBJ1-5; size: many
DNA: TGCGCCAGCAGCCAAGAGGCATCAGCTGAAGCTTTCTTT; CDR3: CASSQEASAEAFF; D: -; V: TRBV4-3; J: TRBJ1-1; size: many
DNA: TGTGCCAGCAGTCCGGCCTCCTGGGCACTACTAGCCGGTGTTGAGCAGTTCTTC; CDR3: CASSPASWALLAGVEQFF; D: -; V: TRBV12-3/TRBV12-4; J: TRBJ2-1; size: many
DNA: TGTGCCAGCAGCCATCCCCAGGGCCGGGGGAACACTGAAGCTTTCTTT; CDR3: CASSHPQGRGNTEAFF; D: -; V: TRBV3-1; J: TRBJ1-1; size: many
DNA: TGTGCCAGCAGCTTAGATTTCGGGGGGAGAGGTGAAAAACTGTTTTTT; CDR3: CASSLDFGGRGEKLFF; D: -; V: TRBV7-9; J: TRBJ1-4; size: many
DNA: TGCAGTGCTAGCAACGTAGCGGGGGGGCCGGGGAATGAGCAGTTCTTC; CDR3: CSASNVAGGPGNEQFF; D: TRBD2; V: TRBV20-1; J: TRBJ2-1; size: -
DNA: TGTGCCACAACGGGTGGACCGGGACTAGGGCTAAATGAGCAGTTCTTC; CDR3: CATTGGPGLGLNEQFF; D: TRBD2; V: TRBV15; J: TRBJ2-1; size: many
DNA: TGTGCCAGCAGTTCGGGACAGTACTTCCTGCAGTTCTTC; CDR3: CASSSGQYFLQFF; D: TRBD1; V: TRBV28; J: TRBJ2-1; size: many
DNA: TGCGCCAGCAGTCAAGCAAGGACAGATCTTGGCTACACCTTC; CDR3: CASSQARTDLGYTF; D: -; V: TRBV5-1; J: TRBJ1-2; size: -
DNA: TGCGCCAGCAACACGGACGGGAAAGGAATCTACGAGCAGTACTTC; CDR3: CASNTDGKGIYEQYF; D: -; V: TRBV5-1; J: TRBJ2-7; size: -
DNA: TGTGCCAGCAGTTTTGCCGGGCCCTACGAGCAGTACTTC; CDR3: CASSFAGPYEQYF; D: -; V: TRBV12-3/TRBV12-4; J: TRBJ2-7; size: many
DNA: TGTGCCAGCAGCTTATTCTGGGGTCGGAGCTATGGCTACACCTTC; CDR3: CASSLFWGRSYGYTF; D: -; V: TRBV5-6; J: TRBJ1-2; size: many
DNA: TGTGCCAGCAGCACCAGTCGGGGAGAGACCCAGTACTTC; CDR3: CASSTSRGETQYF; D: -; V: TRBV5-4; J: TRBJ2-5; size: many
DNA: TGTGCCAGCAGTAGAGACAGGGTGGTCGGGGAGCTGTTTTTT; CDR3: CASSRDRVVGELFF; D: TRBD1; V: TRBV27; J: TRBJ2-2; size: few
DNA: TGTGCCAGCATTAACAGCGCTTCAACTAATGAAAAACTGTTTTTT; CDR3: CASINSASTNEKLFF; D: -; V: TRBV11-2; J: TRBJ1-4; size: once